One sample yielded the 4 T cell receptor beta chains listed below, sequenced in a study of control samples from healthy donors and cancer patients. Assay used: immunoSEQ multiplex PCR; TCRdb lists only in-frame clones, some missing. This sample yields 100,000 to 150,000 clones, of which roughly 92% are seen a single time; roughly 0.54% belongs to the top ten. Sequenced sample: PBMCs. Receptors were obtained from a man older than 75 with head and neck cancer.

The CDR3 DNA reads as TGTGCCAGCAGCCCCTTCCGGAGCACGGAGCGGGGGCAGTACTTC. Translation: CASSPFRSTERGQYF. The chain recombines TRBV14 with TRBJ2-7; 7 bases line up with TRBD2. Losses at the gene ends were 4 bases for V and 9 bases for J; bases not matched to a gene: 15. There are 15 residues in the CDR3. The germline gives CDR1 SGHDN, CDR2 FVKESK. The entire variable domain, with the rest obtained from reference TRBV14 and TRBJ2-7, is as follows: EAGVTQFPSHSVIEKGQTVTLRCDPISGHDNLYWYRRVMGKEIKFLLHFVKESKQDESGMPNNRFLAERTGGTYSTLKVQPAELEDSGVYFCASSPFRSTERGQYFGPGTRLTVT.

The V and J genes are TRBV23-1 and TRBJ2-5; tentative D call: TRBD1 (6 bases). TRBV23-1 falls under the ORF class, with uncertain function. Trimming pared 7 bases from V and 4 bases from J, leaving 10 bases between. This CDR3 spans 12 amino acids. CDR3 bases: TGCGCCAGCAAAGGGGGTAGAGAGACCCAGTACTTC. Encoded protein: CASKGGRETQYF.

This sequence joins TRBV11-2 and TRBJ1-1; TRBD1 is a possible D gene (6 bases). In germline, CDR1 is SGHAT, CDR2 FQNNGV. The ends were cut back, 5 bases at V and 0 bases at J, with 10 bases in the middle. The CDR3 totals 14 residues. The DNA of the CDR3 is TGTGCCAGCAGCCCTGGGGGCATGAACACTGAAGCTTTCTTT. Residues: CASSPGGMNTEAFF.

V usage is TRBV13 and J usage is TRBJ2-3, with D unresolved. V lost 3 bases and J 10 bases, leaving 11 bases between the germline ends. Germline V lookup: CDR1 PRHDT, CDR2 FYEKMQ (reference sequence). The CDR3 has 12 residues. The chain's CDR3 is CASSLDRGSQYF. For the CDR3, the DNA is TGTGCCAGCAGCTTGGATCGCGGTTCGCAGTATTTT.